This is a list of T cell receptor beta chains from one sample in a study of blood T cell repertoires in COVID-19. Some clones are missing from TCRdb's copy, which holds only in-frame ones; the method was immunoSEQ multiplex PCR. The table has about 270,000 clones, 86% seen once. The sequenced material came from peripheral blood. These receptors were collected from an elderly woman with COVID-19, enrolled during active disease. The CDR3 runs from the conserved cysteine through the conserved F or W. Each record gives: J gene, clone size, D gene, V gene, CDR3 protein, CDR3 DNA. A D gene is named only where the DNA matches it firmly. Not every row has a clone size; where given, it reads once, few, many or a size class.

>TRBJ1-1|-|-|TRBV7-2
CASSLLGNKNTEAFF
TGTGCCAGCAGCCTTCTTGGCAATAAGAACACTGAAGCTTTCTTT
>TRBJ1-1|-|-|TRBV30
CAWSERGDTEAFF
TGTGCCTGGAGTGAACGGGGGGACACTGAAGCTTTCTTT
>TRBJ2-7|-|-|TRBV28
CATINGQIYEQYF
TGTGCCACGATTAATGGACAGATATACGAGCAGTACTTC
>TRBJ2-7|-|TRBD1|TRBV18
CASSPRQGNYEQYF
TGTGCCAGCTCACCACGACAGGGAAACTACGAGCAGTACTTC
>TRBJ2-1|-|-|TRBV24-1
CATSDPGLTGGNEQFF
TGTGCCACCAGTGATCCCGGGTTGACCGGCGGCAATGAGCAGTTCTTC
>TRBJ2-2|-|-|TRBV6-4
CASSSRDGELFF
TGTGCCAGCAGTTCCCGGGACGGGGAGCTGTTTTTT
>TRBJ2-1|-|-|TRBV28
CASSLTGRVNEQFF
TGTGCCAGCAGTTTAACAGGGCGGGTTAATGAGCAGTTCTTC
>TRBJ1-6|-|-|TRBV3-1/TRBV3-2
CASRSQTYNSPLHF
TGTGCCAGCAGGTCACAGACCTATAATTCACCCCTCCACTTT
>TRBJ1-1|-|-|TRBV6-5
CASGTLDIKNTEAFF
TGTGCCAGCGGGACATTGGACATAAAGAACACTGAAGCTTTCTTT
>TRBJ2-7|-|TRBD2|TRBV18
CASSSGLDYEQYF
TGTGCCAGCTCATCGGGACTAGACTACGAGCAGTACTTC
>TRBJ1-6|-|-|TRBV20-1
CSASPRTGNNSPLHF
TGCAGTGCTAGTCCTCGGACGGGGAATAATTCACCCCTCCACTTT
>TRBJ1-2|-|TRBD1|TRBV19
CAIRTGGYGYTF
TGTGCCATTAGGACAGGGGGCTATGGCTACACCTTC
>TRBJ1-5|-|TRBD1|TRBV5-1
CASRPGTDNQPQHF
TGCGCCAGCAGGCCCGGGACAGATAATCAGCCCCAGCATTTT
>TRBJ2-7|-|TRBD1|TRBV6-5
CASSYTFRGPYEQYF
TGTGCCAGCAGTTACACGTTCAGGGGGCCCTACGAGCAGTACTTC
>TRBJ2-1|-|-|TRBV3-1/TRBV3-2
CASSSSREQFF
TGTGCCAGCAGCTCTTCTCGGGAGCAGTTCTTC
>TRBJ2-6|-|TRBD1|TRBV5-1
CASSPAGTGSSGANVLTF
TGCGCCAGCAGCCCGGCCGGGACAGGCTCCTCTGGGGCCAACGTCCTGACTTTC
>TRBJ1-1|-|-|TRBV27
CASSITGRGLTEAFF
TGTGCCAGCAGTATCACCGGACGGGGTTTGACTGAAGCTTTCTTT
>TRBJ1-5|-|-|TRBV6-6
CASSSTGSQPQHF
TGTGCCAGCAGTTCTACGGGAAGTCAGCCCCAGCATTTT
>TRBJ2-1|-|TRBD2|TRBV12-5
CASGLVRPSGGNEQFF
TGTGCTAGTGGTTTGGTACGGCCTAGCGGGGGGAATGAGCAGTTCTTC
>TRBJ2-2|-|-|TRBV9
CASSVEADRNTGELFF
TGTGCCAGCAGCGTAGAGGCGGACAGAAACACCGGGGAGCTGTTTTTT
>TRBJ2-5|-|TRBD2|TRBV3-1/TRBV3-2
CASSQRTLAGAYQETQYF
TGTGCCAGCAGCCAACGGACTCTAGCGGGGGCGTACCAAGAGACCCAGTACTTC
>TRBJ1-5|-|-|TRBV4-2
CASSQDSSNQPQHF
TGTGCCAGCAGCCAAGATTCAAGCAATCAGCCCCAGCATTTT
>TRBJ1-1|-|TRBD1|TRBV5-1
CASSLETGRLSGQAFF
TGCGCCAGCAGCTTGGAGACAGGGAGATTATCGGGACAAGCTTTCTTT
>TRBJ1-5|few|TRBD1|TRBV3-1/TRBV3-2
CASSGSSRDRLDYSNQPQHF
TGTGCCAGCAGCGGAAGCAGCCGGGACAGGCTCGATTATAGCAATCAGCCCCAGCATTTT
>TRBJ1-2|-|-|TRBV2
CASSGAGYGYTF
TGTGCCAGCAGTGGGGCGGGCTATGGCTACACCTTC
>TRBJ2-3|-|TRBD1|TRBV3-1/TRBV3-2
CASSQVLGQGKSDTQYF
TGTGCCAGCAGCCAAGTCTTAGGACAGGGAAAATCAGATACGCAGTATTTT
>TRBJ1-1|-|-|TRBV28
CASSPSERYTEAFF
TGTGCCAGCAGCCCAAGCGAGAGGTATACTGAAGCTTTCTTT
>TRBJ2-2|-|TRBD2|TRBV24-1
CATSDSLSGPNTGELFF
TGTGCCACCAGTGATTCACTTAGCGGGCCGAACACCGGGGAGCTGTTTTTT
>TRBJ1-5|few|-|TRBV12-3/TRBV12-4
CASSSIYQPQHF
TGTGCCAGCAGTTCTATCTATCAGCCCCAGCATTTT
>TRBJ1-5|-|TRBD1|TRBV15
CATSRGQGNQPQHF
TGTGCCACCAGCCGGGGACAGGGAAATCAGCCCCAGCATTTT
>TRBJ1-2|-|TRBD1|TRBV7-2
CASSSQGFGGYTF
TGTGCCAGCAGCTCACAGGGGTTTGGTGGCTACACCTTC
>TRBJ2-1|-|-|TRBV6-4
CASSHNGRLNEQFF
TGTGCCAGCAGTCACAACGGGAGATTAAATGAGCAGTTCTTC
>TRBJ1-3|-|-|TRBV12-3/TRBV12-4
CASSLDSRSTIYF
TGTGCCAGCAGTTTAGACAGCCGGTCCACCATATATTTT
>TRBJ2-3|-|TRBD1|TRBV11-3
CASSAQGSTDTQYF
TGTGCCAGCAGCGCACAGGGGAGCACAGATACGCAGTATTTT
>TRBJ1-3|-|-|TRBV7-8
CASSLGPDTIYF
TGTGCCAGCAGCTTGGGGCCTGACACCATATATTTT
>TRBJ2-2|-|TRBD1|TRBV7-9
CASSPPDRGYTGELFF
TGTGCCAGCAGCCCTCCCGACAGGGGGTACACCGGGGAGCTGTTTTTT
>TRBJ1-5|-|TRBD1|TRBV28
CASSFSRGPQPQHF
TGTGCCAGCAGTTTCTCCAGGGGGCCACAGCCCCAGCATTTT
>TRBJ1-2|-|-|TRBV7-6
CASSLGGVPNYGYTF
TGTGCCAGCAGCTTAGGGGGGGTACCCAACTATGGCTACACCTTC
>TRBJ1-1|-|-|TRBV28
CASSGRGAEAFF
TGTGCCAGCAGCGGGAGGGGGGCTGAAGCTTTCTTT
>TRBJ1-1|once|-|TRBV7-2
CASNTWRAGRNTEAFF
TGTGCCAGCAATACTTGGAGGGCAGGGAGGAACACTGAAGCTTTCTTT
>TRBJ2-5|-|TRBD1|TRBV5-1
CASSRTGGTETQYF
TGCGCCAGCTCAAGGACAGGGGGCACGGAGACCCAGTACTTC
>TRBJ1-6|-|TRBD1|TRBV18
CASSPPGQGIDSPLHF
TGTGCCAGCTCACCACCCGGACAGGGGATTGATTCACCCCTCCACTTT
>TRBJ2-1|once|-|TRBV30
CAWGGGGPSYNEQFF
TGTGCCTGGGGGGGAGGGGGGCCTTCCTACAATGAGCAGTTCTTC
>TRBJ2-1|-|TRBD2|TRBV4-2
CASSQSGGALNEQFF
TGTGCCAGCAGCCAGAGCGGGGGGGCATTGAATGAGCAGTTCTTC
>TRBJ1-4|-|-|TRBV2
CASSRGSDLSEKLFF
TGTGCCAGCAGTCGGGGGAGCGATCTGAGTGAAAAACTGTTTTTT
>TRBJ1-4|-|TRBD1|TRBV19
CASSMGQGSEKLFF
TGTGCCAGTAGTATGGGACAGGGGAGTGAAAAACTGTTTTTT
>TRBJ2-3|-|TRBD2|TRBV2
CASGRGGGAAGPTDTQYF
TGTGCCAGCGGTAGGGGCGGGGGGGCCGCAGGGCCCACAGATACGCAGTATTTT